This TCR beta chain was sequenced during a study of cytomegalovirus exposure and HLA in healthy donors. About the research overall: In an earlier analysis, 90 million to 130 million unique TCR beta sequences were found from some 180 million T cells. Findings and limits, study-wide: V- and J-gene trimming of TCR beta was linked (in a later analysis) to a missense DCLRE1C variant. Among TCR sequences, most were rare, though some public TCRs appeared in many donors.

It was healthy bone marrow donors who served as donors. PCR amplification relied on 60 Vbeta primers (plus 13 Jbeta primers). Produced via immunoSEQ multiplex PCR; TCRdb's table is partial and in-frame only. This specimen shows approximately 110,000 clones; the ten leading clones hold 0.55% to 0.6%. About this clone itself: Its target is unknown.

This TCR came from a man in his forties or fifties in good health and CMV-seronegative. The sample comprised PBMCs.

As DNA, the CDR3 is TGTGCTAGTGGTTTGGACAGGGGTGGCAACACTGAAGCTTTCTTT. Amino acids: CASGLDRGGNTEAFF. The rearrangement links TRBV12-5 to TRBJ1-1; 7 bases fit TRBD1. The trim removed 1 base at V and 2 bases at J, leaving 4 bases unmatched. Germline V gene data show CDR1 as LGHNT and CDR2 as FRNRAP. The CDR3 spans 15 residues.